The TCR beta chain under discussion was sequenced for a study of response to subunit inactivated influenza vaccine. Findings and caveats of the study: After each seasonal influenza vaccination, few new T cells are recruited, the authors suggested.

This clonotype was seen a handful of times. Its cognate antigen is unknown. From the RT-PCR reads, TCRdb called clonotypes with MiXCR, one entry per CDR3 protein. This table holds 250,000 to 350,000 distinct CDR3 sequences, about 20% found once. CDR1 is SGHTA and CDR2 is FQGTGA in the germline V gene. CDR3 size: 13 residues. V lost 2 bases to trimming and J lost 6 bases; unmatched junction nucleotides: 3. This TCR was recovered from a man between 50 and 75 years old who received an inactivated influenza vaccine. The source was PBMCs from blood, collected approximately 20 months after vaccination. This chain joins TRBV7-3 and TRBJ2-7, with TRBD2 identical over 8 bases. The CDR3 coding sequence is TGTGCCAGCAGCTTAGGGCGGGAGGCCGAGCAGTACTTC. It yields the protein CASSLGREAEQYF.